This TCR beta chain was obtained from a study of blood T cells in healthy people across ages. Whole-study findings and limits: Measured against age, TCR beta diversity per million T cells decreased in a roughly linear manner.

Then a second PCR, running roughly 6 to 12 cycles, was carried out with a sample-barcoded 5' primer and a J-beta primer mix. Tagging of each cDNA molecule was performed by a template-switch adaptor with 12 random nucleotides. A single record per CDR3 protein comes from TCRdb applying MiXCR to the 5' RACE reads. The data show hundreds of thousands of distinct CDR3 sequences, about 46% seen once. In the case of this clonotype: Its antigen is still unknown.

The CDR3 consists of 18 residues. The V and J ends lost 3 bases and 0 bases, in that order; junction bases with no gene match: 7. Germline V lookup: CDR1 SGHRS, CDR2 YFSETQ. This TCR was sampled from a man older than 75 in good health. The source material was blood. The J gene is TRBJ2-4, the V gene TRBV5-1; 12 bases agree with TRBD2. This CDR3 is CASSSGTSGQLAKNIQYF. DNA of the CDR3: TGCGCCAGCAGCTCCGGGACTAGCGGGCAACTAGCCAAAAACATTCAGTACTTC.